The clone carrying this T cell receptor beta chain appeared once. Antigen unknown. The PCR was carried out with 60 Vbeta primers and 13 Jbeta primers. TCRdb keeps only in-frame clones here, not all; method: immunoSEQ multiplex PCR. The repertoire holds around 130,000 clones, with about 74% as singletons. This sample was taken from a study of cytomegalovirus exposure and HLA in healthy donors. Broader study findings: A missense variant in DCLRE1C was later tied to TCR beta V- and J-gene trimming.

After removal of 0 bases from V and 9 bases from J, the junction contained 9 bases not matched to a gene. Germline V CDR1 and CDR2: SGHNT, YYREEE (reference sequence). The length of the CDR3 is 16 residues. This chain joins TRBV5-4 and TRBJ1-6, with 7 positions matching TRBD1. This TCR came from a man aged 40-50 years in good health and CMV-seropositive. The specimen was PBMCs. CDR3 in DNA: TGTGCCAGCAGCTTGGGCCTCGACAGGGAATCTTCACCCCTCCACTTT. Amino acid sequence: CASSLGLDRESSPLHF.